The 20 T cell receptor beta chains below all came from one sample that was sequenced in a study of chemoradiotherapy in HPV16-positive cancers. Only in-frame clones appear in the TCRdb table, and some are missing; sequencing was by immunoSEQ multiplex PCR. The profile shows 30,000 or so clones, about 88% of them singletons. Sequences were derived from blood, sampled from a patient who underwent chemoradiotherapy. The receptors stem from a human donor with HPV-associated anogenital cancer.

This clone has only one observation. This sequence joins TRBV6-5 and TRBJ2-1; D tentatively reads TRBD1 or TRBD2 (5 bases each). CDR3 length equals 15 residues. Trimming shortened V by 2 bases and J by 9 bases, and 17 bases separated the two germline ends. The V gene's germline CDR1 is MNHEY and CDR2 SVGAGI. The CDR3 DNA reads as TGTGCCAGCAGTTACGGGGGTCTGAAGGGAAGTGAGCAGTTCTTC. The encoded protein is CASSYGGLKGSEQFF.

As to this clone: The same CDR3 also results from other DNA sequences found in this sample. The V call is TRBV30, the J call TRBJ2-7, with D possibly TRBD2 on 5 matching bases. V was clipped by 0 bases and J by 6 bases, with 9 bases between them. CDR1 is GTSNPN and CDR2 is SVGIG in the germline V gene (reference sequence). The CDR3 extends over 12 amino acids. The CDR3 sequence is CAWSVSRGEQYF. CDR3 coding DNA: TGTGCCTGGAGTGTATCCCGGGGCGAGCAGTACTTC. Full variable domain (rest looked up from reference TRBV30 and TRBJ2-7): SQTIHQWPATLVQPVGSPLSLECTVEGTSNPNLYWYRQAAGRGLQLLFYSVGIGQISSEVPQNLSASRPQDRQFILSSKKLLLSDSGFYLCAWSVSRGEQYFGPGTRLTVT.

The chain recombines TRBV7-2 with TRBJ2-1; D is unclear. Germline CDR1 is SGHTA and CDR2 is FQGNSA. V lost 4 bases, J lost 10 bases, and 11 bases lay in between. This CDR3 is 12 amino acids long. The CDR3 DNA is TGTGCCAGCAGCTCCCAGTATGAGGAGCAGTTCTTC. Protein: CASSSQYEEQFF.

The genes are TRBV7-2 and TRBJ2-5; 7 nucleotides align to TRBD2. Trimming took 0 bases from V and 4 from J; bases not matched to a gene: 8. Looked up from germline, CDR1 is SGHTA and CDR2 is FQGNSA. The CDR3 extends over 16 amino acids. This CDR3 is CASSLALAGAIETQYF. The CDR3 DNA reads as TGTGCCAGCAGCTTAGCTTTGGCGGGAGCGATAGAGACCCAGTACTTC.

V gene TRBV6-1 combines with J gene TRBJ2-7, with unresolved D. The V gene's germline CDR1 is MNHNS and CDR2 SASEGT. The CDR3 contains 15 residues. The germline V and J ends were trimmed by 5 bases and 10 bases, with 24 bases remaining between them. CDR3 loop: CASSPYYELPAQQYF. The CDR3 nucleotides are TGTGCCAGCAGTCCTTACTATGAACTCCCGGCGCAACAGTACTTC.

This clone was counted between two and nine times. The same CDR3 can be traced to other DNA sequences in this sample. The V gene is TRBV6-1, the J gene TRBJ1-6; D gene uncertain. The V gene lost 6 bases and the J gene lost 5 bases, with 2 bases spanning the gap. The CDR3 covers 11 residues. The V gene's germline CDR1 is MNHNS and CDR2 SASEGT. The CDR3: CASSNNSPLHF. DNA of the CDR3: TGTGCCAGCAGCAATAATTCACCCCTCCACTTT.

This chain connects TRBV29-1 to TRBJ2-7, with D possibly TRBD2 on 6 matching bases. This CDR3 has 13 residues. Trimming left V 3 bases short and J 3 bases short, with 12 bases between. Looked up from germline, CDR1 is SQVTM and CDR2 is ANQGSEA. CDR3: CSVDTGRSYEQYF. The DNA of the CDR3 is TGCAGCGTTGATACCGGGAGAAGCTACGAGCAGTACTTC.

The rearrangement uses TRBV10-3 and TRBJ2-1; 7 positions agree with TRBD1. There are 16 residues in the CDR3. V lost 4 bases and J lost 1; bases outside the gene matches: 7. From germline, CDR1 is ENHRY and CDR2 SYGVKD. The CDR3 DNA sequence: TGTGCCATCAGTGGGCGCACAGGGGAGTCCTACAATGAGCAGTTCTTC. This encodes CAISGRTGESYNEQFF.

This sequence joins TRBV27 and TRBJ2-7; D gene uncertain. The CDR3 has 11 residues. V was cut by 4 bases and J by 6 bases, with 7 bases left in between. Germline values: CDR1 MNHEY, CDR2 SMNVEV (reference sequence). Here the CDR3 DNA reads TGTGCCAGCAGTTCAGGTATCGAGCAGTACTTC. As protein: CASSSGIEQYF.

The rearrangement uses TRBV5-4 and TRBJ1-2, with TRBD1 identical over 9 bases. V lost 4 bases to trimming and J lost 6 bases; unmatched junction nucleotides: 10. The CDR3 sequence is 15 residues long. The germline gives CDR1 SGHNT, CDR2 YYREEE (reference sequence). The CDR3 DNA follows: TGTGCCAGCAGCCCTAGACAGGGGGACAGGGATGGCTACACCTTC. This encodes CASSPRQGDRDGYTF. Variable domain in full (rest from reference TRBV5-4 and TRBJ1-2): ETGVTQSPTHLIKTRGQQVTLRCSSQSGHNTVSWYQQALGQGPQFIFQYYREEENGRGNFPPRFSGLQFPNYSSELNVNALELDDSALYLCASSPRQGDRDGYTFGSGTRLTVV.

This clone was seen a single time. V is TRBV7-6 and J is TRBJ2-7, with D hard to call. Per the germline V gene, CDR1 is SGHVS and CDR2 is FNYEAQ. CDR3 size: 13 residues. The ends were cut back, 4 bases at V and 3 bases at J, with 10 bases in the middle. CDR3 residues: CASSSSALYEQYF. The CDR3 bases are TGTGCCAGCAGCTCGTCCGCCCTCTACGAGCAGTACTTC.

The rearrangement joins TRBV5-1 to TRBJ1-2; D not certain. The CDR3 has 13 amino acids. The V end lost 0 bases, the J end lost 6 bases, and 9 bases lay between the germline ends. Per the germline V gene, CDR1 is SGHRS and CDR2 is YFSETQ. For the CDR3, the DNA is TGCGCCAGCAGCTTGGGAGGGAATAATGGCTACACCTTC. Protein sequence: CASSLGGNNGYTF.

The V gene is TRBV5-6, the J gene TRBJ2-2; TRBD1 is a possible D gene (6 bases). The CDR3 loop spans 13 amino acids. CDR1 is SGHDT, CDR2 YYEEEE, per germline. V gave up 4 bases and J gave up 13 bases, with 17 bases separating them. The DNA of the CDR3 is TGTGCCAGCAGCGTGCTACAGGGAGTGGGGCTGTTTTTT. Translated, it gives CASSVLQGVGLFF.

This clone showed up just once. The chain uses TRBV30 and TRBJ1-2; D ambiguous. Trimming took 3 bases from V and 4 from J, leaving 12 bases between them. The CDR3 loop spans 13 amino acids. Germline loops: CDR1 GTSNPN, CDR2 SVGIG (reference sequence). This CDR3 reads CAWSLLGSYGYTF. The CDR3 coding sequence is TGTGCCTGGAGCCTACTAGGGAGCTATGGCTACACCTTC.

V and J are TRBV5-1 and TRBJ2-5, with D tentatively TRBD1 or TRBD2 (7 bases each). Per germline, CDR1 SGHRS and CDR2 YFSETQ. V lost 0 bases and J lost 3, with 15 bases in between. CDR3 length: 16 residues. Here the CDR3 DNA reads TGCGCCAGCAGCTTGGAGGCAGGGGGAGGGGAAGAGACCCAGTACTTC. Residues: CASSLEAGGGEETQYF.

The V gene is TRBV28, the J gene TRBJ1-1, with D perhaps TRBD1 (6 bases). Germline V gene data show CDR1 as MDHEN and CDR2 as SYDVKM. The CDR3 sequence is 15 residues long. Trimming pared 6 bases from V and 0 bases from J, leaving 14 bases between. CDR3 amino acids: CASRAGTPMNTEAFF. The CDR3 DNA follows: TGTGCCAGCAGGGCCGGGACACCCATGAACACTGAAGCTTTCTTT.

The chain couples TRBV5-1 to TRBJ1-4; a possible D gene is TRBD1 (6 bases). Per germline, CDR1 SGHRS and CDR2 YFSETQ. The V gene lost 1 base and the J gene lost 8 bases, with 12 bases spanning the gap. This CDR3 spans 14 amino acids. The CDR3: CASSLTGRGEKLFF. In DNA form, the CDR3 reads TGCGCCAGCAGCTTGACAGGGAGAGGCGAAAAACTGTTTTTT.

The V gene is TRBV19, the J gene TRBJ1-1; 8 nucleotides match TRBD1. The CDR3 runs 15 residues. Trimming removed 0 bases from V and 4 bases from J; junction bases left unmatched: 4. Germline V gene data show CDR1 as LNHDA and CDR2 as SQIVND (reference sequence). Here the CDR3 reads CASSIDPGGGTEAFF. The DNA of the CDR3 is TGTGCCAGTAGTATAGACCCAGGGGGCGGCACTGAAGCTTTCTTT. Supplemented by reference TRBV19 and TRBJ1-1, the full variable domain reads DGGITQSPKYLFRKEGQNVTLSCEQNLNHDAMYWYRQDPGQGLRLIYYSQIVNDFQKGDIAEGYSVSREKKESFPLTVTSAQKNPTAFYLCASSIDPGGGTEAFFGQGTRLTVV.

This clone was observed once. The chain employs TRBV5-1 and TRBJ2-1, with TRBD2 identical over 10 bases. Germline CDR1 reads SGHRS; CDR2 reads YFSETQ. Losses at the gene ends were 0 bases for V and 8 bases for J; bases not matched to a gene: 8. This CDR3 is built from 16 residues. The CDR3 nucleotides read TGCGCCAGCAGCTTGGGAGGGACTAGCGCAATCCATGAGCAGTTCTTC. This gives the protein CASSLGGTSAIHEQFF.

This clone was seen a few times. The V and J genes are TRBV6-5 and TRBJ2-3; TRBD2 matches 12 bases. The CDR3 extends over 14 amino acids. J lost 4 bases, V lost 7 bases, and 3 bases had no gene match. CDR1 is MNHEY and CDR2 is SVGAGI in the germline V gene. In nucleotides, the CDR3 is TGTGCCAGCACCAGGACTAGCGGGGCAGATACGCAGTATTTT. Its translation: CASTRTSGADTQYF.